This T cell receptor (beta chain) originates from a study of shared clonotypes between healthy human individuals (dated by TCRdb to about 2020). At the level of the whole study: The cohort comprised a couple of women and three men aged 18 to 49 years. For each donor, three plates each were used for CD4 naive and CD4 memory, two plates were used for CD8 naive, and one plate was used for CD8 memory. To increase sequencing depth and limit assay-specific biases, different laboratories used diverse techniques to prepare libraries and sequence TCR repertoires. Leukapheresis yielded between about 0.94 and 9 billion PBMCs per donor. To estimate repertoire size and how much clonotype sharing occurs between individuals, the study deeply sequenced the blood TCR repertoires of about five healthy adults.

For this clone: The antigen it binds to is not known. No quality values exist for individual bases; no much larger clone is one base distant.

Broader findings and caveats from the paper: Incomplete sequencing was indicated by rarefaction of sorted-subset datasets, despite the large sequencing depth. Naive subsets generally had larger estimated clonotype richness than memory subsets did. When several donors were compared, the shared fraction of clonotypes was approximately 5% for naive CD4, more than 3% for naive CD8, 2% to 2.5% for memory CD4, and 0.3% to 0.5% for memory CD8. Sampling was restricted to blood, and TCR repertoires in tissue are likely to differ from TCR repertoires in blood. Clonotypes shared by all four sorted-subset donors showed higher generation probabilities than non-shared clonotypes. The small number of donors limited the genetic and exposure-history diversity represented. Based on pairwise subsampling, the degree of clonotype sharing among donors was expected to be affected by sequencing depth.

Donors were healthy HIV-negative adults with no recently reported acute infections or vaccinations. Only Caucasian adults living in Nashville, Tennessee, USA were represented among the donors. CD4+ T cells were enriched through magnetic negative selection, after which naive cells were positively selected on CD45RA and the remaining negative fraction served as the memory subset. After blood collection by leukapheresis, PBMCs were isolated using Ficoll-Histopaque density gradient centrifugation and then cryopreserved in the vapor phase of liquid nitrogen. Purity and quantity of every magnetically sorted T cell population were checked by analytical flow cytometry. Each sorted fraction had its genomic DNA isolated and then quantified by UV absorbance on a Nanodrop 2000c. Taken from cysteine to phenylalanine, the CDR3 has 14 residues. Only the CDR3 part of the read is kept: 42 bases, read in frame from the first base. The germline V gene sets CDR1 to SGHAT and CDR2 to FQNNGV. Cut back by 2 bases and 2 bases, the V and J ends lie 8 bases apart.

Using the deep immunoSEQ assay, TCR CDR3 regions were amplified from genomic DNA by multiplex PCR. Genomic DNA extracted from each cell subset was distributed evenly over all wells of several immunoSEQ 96-well plates, and each plate served as one replicate. Each replicate PCR for sorted subsets received about 220 ng genomic DNA, equal to roughly 30,000 T cell genomes. Purified libraries were measured with a Qubit 3.0 fluorometer, size-checked on a Bioanalyzer 2100, and measured again with the KAPA Library Quantification kit. Every immunoSEQ 96-well plate was sequenced on a dedicated single-read 150-cycle Illumina NextSeq 550 flow cell. Under the source paper's analysis protocol: Because only junctional sequences without quality scores were contained in the immunoSEQ output, filtering matching that applied to full-length reads could not be performed. Sequences were annotated with PyIR, a Python wrapper for IgBLAST v1.9, and V/J genes and CDR3 were assigned using IMGT germline references. Reads were filtered out if the reads had weak V/J assignments (E-value above 1e-6), no CDR3, stop codons, out-of-frame junctions, or ambiguous translated residues. V3J clonotypes were defined by identical inferred V gene, J gene, and CDR3 amino acid sequence. Percentage overlap between repertoires was calculated by dividing the number of shared unique clonotypes by the size of the smaller repertoire. RTK rarefaction, the Chao1 estimator, and Recon v2.1 estimates of unobserved clonotypes were used to assess repertoire richness. Generation probabilities were computed with OLGA for all TCRbeta clonotypes obtained by the gDNA method from a few donors. In its TCRdb copy, this immuneACCESS table keeps in-frame sequences only and misses some clones. Where compared with another copy, unresolved V genes explain less than half of these, and the others have no known cause. D and trimming come from the DNA, and the V and J calls and clone size come from that table. This sample gives some 2,500,000 clones in total; roughly 93% of them show up just once. Jointly, the top ten make up roughly 0.36% of the sample.

This clonotype originated in a man aged 18-30 years in good health. Some clones in this sample may be carry-over from other donors' samples. The chain joins TRBV11-2 to TRBJ2-3; no D gene is confidently identified. The sequencing sample was made of naive CD4+ T cells from PBMCs. According to the study, the label for this sample's cell subset or site signals: CD45RA+ positively selected. The nucleotides are TGTGCCAGCAGCTTAAGGGCACTCACAGATACGCAGTATTTT. Translated, this gives CASSLRALTDTQYF.